The 18 T cell receptor beta chains given below trace back to one sample, sequenced in a study of a mutant IDH1 vaccine in newly diagnosed glioma. Using immunoSEQ multiplex PCR, the repertoire was profiled, and TCRdb retains in-frame clones only, with some absent. The sample contains around 54,000 clones, about 90% of which appear only once. Sample time point: week 35, safety follow-up. In the vaccine, a single dose held 300 ug of the mutant IDH1 20-mer peptide, along with topical imiquimod. No cognate antigen is known for these TCRs. The starting material was PBMCs, obtained from a glioma patient whose treatment included an IDH1 peptide vaccine. All receptors come from a man aged 40-49 years with glioma.

The chain is built from TRBV7-9 and TRBJ1-1; maybe TRBD1 (6 bases). Trimming left V 5 bases short and J 3 bases short, with 13 bases between. In germline, CDR1 is SEHNR, CDR2 FQNEAQ (reference sequence). The CDR3 length is 14 residues. The CDR3: CASSVRGGYTEAFF. Here the CDR3 DNA reads TGTGCCAGCAGCGTCAGGGGAGGGTACACTGAAGCTTTCTTT.

The J gene is TRBJ1-5, the V gene TRBV6-4, with no clear D. Trimming shortened V by 4 bases and J by 2 bases, and 6 bases separated the two germline ends. The CDR3 is made up of 13 amino acids. The germline V gene encodes CDR1 MRHNA and CDR2 SNTAGT. CDR3 in DNA: TGTGCCAGCAGTGTGGAGGGCAATCAGCCCCAGCATTTT. Translating gives CASSVEGNQPQHF.

V usage is TRBV7-8 and J usage is TRBJ1-1, with D unresolved. Trimming shortened V by 0 bases and J by 8 bases, and 13 bases separated the two germline ends. CDR3 length: 14 residues. Germline V lookup: CDR1 SGHVS, CDR2 FQNEAQ. The CDR3 DNA is TGTGCCAGCAGCTTAGCGTCAACAGCCCCAGAAGCTTTCTTT. This encodes CASSLASTAPEAFF.

V is TRBV5-1 and J is TRBJ1-2; the D is unclear. Trimming took off 0 bases at V and 0 bases at J, with 9 bases between the two ends. CDR3 length: 15 amino acids. Germline loops: CDR1 SGHRS, CDR2 YFSETQ. The DNA for the CDR3 is TGCGCCAGCAGCTTGGAGACATTAGCTAACTATGGCTACACCTTC. Protein: CASSLETLANYGYTF. The variable domain in full, with the rest retrieved from reference TRBV5-1 and TRBJ1-2, is KAGVTQTPRYLIKTRGQQVTLSCSPISGHRSVSWYQQTPGQGLQFLFEYFSETQRNKGNFPGRFSGRQFSNSRSEMNVSTLELGDSALYLCASSLETLANYGYTFGSGTRLTVV.

V gene TRBV11-2 combines with J gene TRBJ2-3; D might be TRBD1 (5 bases). CDR1 and CDR2 from the germline V gene are SGHAT and FQNNGV. The CDR3 runs 13 residues. V lost 2 bases and J lost 4, with 7 bases in between. This chain's CDR3 is CASSLQGPDTQYF. The DNA of the CDR3 is TGTGCCAGCAGCTTACAGGGCCCAGATACGCAGTATTTT.

This clone was observed a few times. The chain links TRBV5-4 to TRBJ2-1; 12 nucleotides align to TRBD2. The CDR3 contains 16 residues. Germline-derived CDR1 and CDR2 are SGHNT and YYREEE (reference sequence). Unmatched junction bases numbered 7, after V lost 0 bases and J lost 9 bases. The CDR3 DNA follows: TGTGCCAGCAGCTTGGCGACTAGCGGGAGAGCTCTTGAGCAGTTCTTC. It translates to CASSLATSGRALEQFF. Drawing the rest from reference TRBV5-4 and TRBJ2-1, the complete variable domain is ETGVTQSPTHLIKTRGQQVTLRCSSQSGHNTVSWYQQALGQGPQFIFQYYREEENGRGNFPPRFSGLQFPNYSSELNVNALELDDSALYLCASSLATSGRALEQFFGPGTRLTVL.

The CDR3 region has the DNA TGTGCCAGCAGTTTCCTCAAACTAGCGGGAGGATGGTCTGGGGCCAACGTCCTGACTTTC. Translating gives CASSFLKLAGGWSGANVLTF. The rearrangement links TRBV27 to TRBJ2-6; 12 bases align to TRBD2. The CDR3 is 20 residues long. CDR1 is MNHEY and CDR2 is SMNVEV in the germline V gene (reference sequence). After removal of 3 bases from V and 1 base from J, the junction contained 10 bases not matched to a gene. Complete variable domain (other parts from reference TRBV27 and TRBJ2-6): EAQVTQNPRYLITVTGKKLTVTCSQNMNHEYMSWYRQDPGLGLRQIYYSMNVEVTDKGDVPEGYKVSRKEKRNFPLILESPSPNQTSLYFCASSFLKLAGGWSGANVLTFGAGSRLTVL.

For the CDR3, the DNA is TGTGCCAGCAGCAGACAGGGGGCTGGAGATACGCAGTATTTT. This gives the protein CASSRQGAGDTQYF. The chain recombines TRBV25-1 with TRBJ2-3; 10 bases agree with TRBD1. The germline V gene encodes CDR1 MGHDK and CDR2 SYGVNS. The CDR3 contains 14 residues. With V trimmed by 6 bases and J by 5 bases, 5 bases remained unmatched.

This chain joins TRBV5-1 and TRBJ1-4; D call uncertain. V was pared by 1 base and J by 0 bases, with 7 bases between. This CDR3 contains 15 residues. In germline, CDR1 is SGHRS, CDR2 YFSETQ. The CDR3 sequence: CASSLSPSTNEKLFF. CDR3 in DNA: TGCGCCAGCAGCTTGAGTCCTTCAACTAATGAAAAACTGTTTTTT.

V usage is TRBV15 and J usage is TRBJ2-5; weak D call: TRBD1 (6 bases). The germline CDR1 and CDR2 sequences are LNHNV and YYDKDF (reference sequence). This CDR3 contains 15 residues. V was trimmed by 2 bases and J by 4 bases, leaving 14 bases between them. CDR3 amino acids: CATSRLTGTPETQYF. CDR3 coding DNA: TGTGCCACCAGCAGACTAACAGGGACCCCAGAGACCCAGTACTTC.

This clone has only one observation. CDR3 amino acids: CASRDGLAGVETQYF. The CDR3 DNA reads as TGCGCCAGCAGGGACGGACTAGCGGGAGTTGAGACCCAGTACTTC. The chain combines TRBV5-1 with TRBJ2-5; 13 bases map to TRBD2. The V gene's germline CDR1 is SGHRS and CDR2 YFSETQ. The J segment lost 5 bases and the V segment lost 5 bases, leaving 6 bases of the junction unmatched. The CDR3 is made up of 15 amino acids.

This clone was recorded a few times. The genes are TRBV20-1 and TRBJ1-1, with D unresolved. Germline lookup yields CDR1 DFQATT and CDR2 SNEGSKA (reference sequence). This CDR3 has 11 residues. V lost 3 bases and J 6 bases, leaving 8 bases between the germline ends. The DNA of the CDR3 is TGCAGTGCTAGGTACAGCTCTGAAGCTTTCTTT. Translated, it gives CSARYSSEAFF.

The V and J genes are TRBV14 and TRBJ2-1; 8 bases match TRBD1. CDR1 and CDR2 from the germline V gene are SGHDN and FVKESK. The V segment lost 3 bases and the J segment 6 bases; nucleotides outside the gene matches: 13. There are 17 residues in the CDR3. CDR3 in DNA: TGTGCCAGCAGCCATGCCCCAGGACAGGGCAGCGGCAATGAGCAGTTCTTC. Translation: CASSHAPGQGSGNEQFF.

This clone is a singleton in its sample. This rearrangement joins TRBV7-2 to TRBJ2-7; D tentatively reads TRBD1 or TRBD2 (5 bases each). V gave up 4 bases and J gave up 2 bases, with 21 bases separating them. The CDR3 runs 17 residues. Germline CDR1 SGHTA, CDR2 FQGNSA. CDR3 coding DNA: TGTGCCAGCAGCTATTTCCCAATTGGGGACGGAGCCTACGAGCAGTACTTC. Translating gives CASSYFPIGDGAYEQYF.

The chain joins TRBV7-9 to TRBJ1-1; a possible D gene is TRBD1 (6 bases). CDR1 and CDR2 from the germline V gene are SEHNR and FQNEAQ (reference sequence). The CDR3 contains 15 residues. V was pared by 5 bases and J by 7 bases, with 20 bases between. The CDR3 region has the DNA TGTGCCAGCAGCCTCTCAGATGGGGGCCGCCATGAAGCTTTCTTT. This codes for CASSLSDGGRHEAFF.

The rearrangement joins TRBV6-5 to TRBJ2-7; tentatively, D is TRBD2 (6 bases). V was clipped by 0 bases and J by 12 bases, with 18 bases between them. The germline CDR1 and CDR2 sequences are MNHEY and SVGAGI. This CDR3 spans 14 amino acids. The chain's CDR3 is CASSYSIRGEGLYF. The CDR3 coding sequence is TGTGCCAGCAGTTACTCGATTCGTGGAGAGGGACTGTACTTC.

This clone occurred once. The genes are TRBV20-1 and TRBJ1-2, with D unresolved. V gave up 4 bases and J gave up 4 bases, with 7 bases separating them. The CDR3 has 11 amino acids. CDR1 and CDR2 (germline): DFQATT, SNEGSKA (reference sequence). CDR3 sequence (DNA): TGCAGTGCTATAGATGGCTATGGCTACACCTTC. This sequence encodes CSAIDGYGYTF.

The table lists this clone with a count of one. This chain joins TRBV12-5 and TRBJ2-3; D not resolved. The CDR3 totals 12 residues. Trimming stripped 1 base from V and 7 bases from J, with 6 bases between. Per germline, CDR1 LGHNT and CDR2 FRNRAP. The CDR3 is CASGLGAYTQYF. CDR3 in DNA: TGTGCTAGTGGTTTGGGGGCCTATACGCAGTATTTT.